One and the same sample provided the 23 T cell receptor beta chains below, sequenced in a study of T-cell reconstitution after alpha-beta-depleted transplantation in children. Researchers prepared the TCRbeta library using unique molecular identifiers, the study reports. TCRdb re-called the PCR reads with MiXCR, one entry per CDR3 protein. This repertoire shows approximately 980,000 distinct CDR3 sequences, 25% to 30% found once; its top ten account for about 28%. Source: PBMCs, mostly from graft donor cells, taken 360 days after TCRalphabeta/CD19-depleted stem cell transplant. These receptors were collected from a boy under two years old who had a stem cell transplant for SCID, so the T cells may come from the graft donor.

The chain has TRBV14 and TRBJ2-1; TRBD1 matches at 8 bases. In germline, CDR1 is SGHDN, CDR2 FVKESK. The CDR3 has 16 amino acids. Trimming removed 1 base from V and 7 bases from J; junction bases left unmatched: 9. CDR3 nucleotide sequence: TGTGCCAGCAGCCAAGGCAGACAGGGGATCGGTAATGAGCAGTTCTTC. This sequence encodes CASSQGRQGIGNEQFF.

The J gene is TRBJ2-7, the V gene TRBV29-1; TRBD2 is a possible D gene (6 bases). V lost 4 bases and J 3 bases, leaving 16 bases between the germline ends. The CDR3 has 14 amino acids. CDR1 SQVTM and CDR2 ANQGSEA come from the germline V gene. The DNA of the CDR3 is TGCAGCGTTGGGAGGGGCAGGGCCAACTACGAGCAGTACTTC. Encoded protein: CSVGRGRANYEQYF.

This clonotype has just a few counts. This chain connects TRBV11-2 to TRBJ2-2; 10 bases agree with TRBD2. J lost 2 bases, V lost 2 bases, and 11 bases had no gene match. Germline CDR1 and CDR2: SGHAT and FQNNGV. This CDR3 comprises 19 residues. This chain's CDR3 is CASSLRRASGGRNTGELFF. The CDR3, as DNA: TGTGCCAGCAGCTTAAGGCGGGCTAGCGGGGGCCGTAACACCGGGGAGCTGTTTTTT.

The chain links TRBV27 to TRBJ2-1; D tentatively reads TRBD1 or TRBD2 (5 bases each). CDR1 and CDR2 (germline): MNHEY, SMNVEV (reference sequence). V lost 8 bases and J 3 bases, leaving 8 bases between the germline ends. This CDR3 has 12 amino acids. The CDR3 DNA follows: TGTGCCAGCGGGGACGGCTACAATGAGCAGTTCTTC. Amino acids: CASGDGYNEQFF.

This clonotype was seen a handful of times. The V call is TRBV7-2, the J call TRBJ1-1; no definite D call. CDR1 and CDR2 from the germline V gene are SGHTA and FQGNSA. V lost 5 bases and J 4 bases, leaving 14 bases between the germline ends. The CDR3 contains 14 residues. The CDR3 region is CASSPPGWGTEAFF. CDR3 coding DNA: TGTGCCAGCAGCCCCCCGGGATGGGGCACTGAAGCTTTCTTT.

This chain joins TRBV2 and TRBJ2-3; maybe TRBD1 (6 bases). The CDR3 runs 15 residues. Germline-derived CDR1 and CDR2 are SNHLY and FYNNEI. V lost 6 bases, J lost 0 bases, and 13 bases lay in between. The CDR3 sequence is CASRADRSSTDTQYF. CDR3 DNA: TGTGCCAGCAGAGCTGACAGGAGTAGCACAGATACGCAGTATTTT.

This clonotype was recorded at least ten times. The gene calls are TRBV5-1 and TRBJ2-1, with D hard to call. The CDR3 is made up of 11 amino acids. Germline loops: CDR1 SGHRS, CDR2 YFSETQ. Trimming took off 3 bases at V and 5 bases at J, with 3 bases between the two ends. The CDR3 nucleotides are TGCGCCAGCAGCTGGGACAATGAGCAGTTCTTC. Translation gives CASSWDNEQFF.

This clonotype appeared a few times. The rearrangement joins TRBV27 to TRBJ2-1; D may be TRBD1 (6 bases). CDR3 length: 14 amino acids. Germline CDR1 is MNHEY and CDR2 is SMNVEV (reference sequence). Trimming removed 8 bases from V and 9 bases from J, with 20 bases in between. The CDR3 is CASGPQRGLGEQFF. CDR3 DNA: TGTGCCAGCGGACCTCAGAGGGGGTTGGGTGAGCAGTTCTTC.

This clonotype turned up a few times. The chain couples TRBV10-3 to TRBJ2-5; D is possibly TRBD2 (7 bases). From germline, CDR1 is ENHRY and CDR2 SYGVKD. This CDR3 spans 16 amino acids. Between the trimmed V and J ends, which lost 3 bases and 6 bases, there was a span of 20 bases. CDR3 residues: CAISDRGALGRQTQYF. Here the CDR3 DNA reads TGTGCCATCAGTGACCGGGGGGCCCTAGGGAGACAGACCCAGTACTTC.

This clonotype occurred a few times. The CDR3 DNA follows: TGTGCCAGCAGTTCCACGGGACACTCCTACGAGCAGTACTTC. It is translated as CASSSTGHSYEQYF. The rearrangement uses TRBV28 and TRBJ2-7; D may be TRBD1 (6 bases). With 4 bases removed from V and 0 bases from J, the gap between germline ends came to 10 bases. This CDR3 has 14 residues. Per germline, CDR1 MDHEN and CDR2 SYDVKM.

V gene TRBV4-2 combines with J gene TRBJ2-2; D remains unclear. V was pared by 1 base and J by 0 bases, with 18 bases between. The CDR3 extends over 19 amino acids. Germline CDR1 is LGHNA and CDR2 is YNFKEQ. The CDR3 is CASSQVVIAEDPNTGELFF. CDR3 bases: TGTGCCAGCAGCCAAGTCGTAATAGCAGAGGATCCGAACACCGGGGAGCTGTTTTTT.

This clonotype appeared a few times. This sequence joins TRBV10-3 and TRBJ1-6; D ambiguous. Trimming took 4 bases from V and 7 from J, leaving 17 bases between them. In germline, CDR1 is ENHRY, CDR2 SYGVKD. The CDR3 covers 16 residues. CDR3 amino acids: CAISGTNRPGNSPLHF. The CDR3 coding sequence is TGTGCCATCAGTGGGACCAATCGTCCGGGCAATTCACCCCTCCACTTT.

This chain uses TRBV7-3 with TRBJ2-1, with D perhaps being TRBD1 or TRBD2 (5 bases each). Germline CDR1 is SGHTA and CDR2 is FQGTGA. The CDR3 runs 15 residues. The V end lost 2 bases, the J end lost 6 bases, and 14 bases lay between the germline ends. CDR3: CASSLSGTDLNEQFF. For the CDR3, the DNA is TGTGCCAGCAGCTTATCCGGGACCGATCTCAATGAGCAGTTCTTC.

V is TRBV10-2 and J is TRBJ2-1; the D call may be TRBD1 or TRBD2 (6 bases each). CDR3 length: 15 amino acids. Trimming took off 4 bases at V and 1 base at J, with 11 bases between the two ends. Germline lookup yields CDR1 WSHSY and CDR2 SAAADI. DNA for the CDR3: TGCGCCAGCAGTGTTTGGGGGGCTTCCTACAATGAGCAGTTCTTC. It yields the protein CASSVWGASYNEQFF.

The chain has TRBV20-1 and TRBJ2-1, with D possibly matching TRBD2 (5 bases). This CDR3 is built from 13 residues. V was cut by 0 bases and J by 8 bases, with 11 bases left in between. Germline V gives CDR1 DFQATT, CDR2 SNEGSKA (reference sequence). The CDR3 DNA follows: TGCAGTGCTAGAGATGGAGGCCGGGATGAGCAGTTCTTC. This codes for CSARDGGRDEQFF.

The V call is TRBV12-3 or TRBV12-4, the J call TRBJ1-5; TRBD1 might be the D (5 bases). The V end lost 6 bases, the J end lost 0 bases, and 12 bases lay between the germline ends. The CDR3 covers 15 residues. The CDR3 spells CASRGEGYSNQPQHF. CDR3 in DNA: TGTGCCAGCAGGGGGGAGGGTTATAGCAATCAGCCCCAGCATTTT.

This chain links TRBV29-1 with TRBJ2-2, with TRBD2 identical over 7 bases. The germline V gene has CDR1 SQVTM and CDR2 ANQGSEA. The trim removed 4 bases at V and 6 bases at J, leaving 5 bases unmatched. This CDR3 contains 13 residues. CDR3: CSVVKRGSGELFF. CDR3 DNA sequence: TGCAGCGTTGTCAAGCGGGGTTCCGGGGAGCTGTTTTTT.

The rearrangement links TRBV20-1 to TRBJ2-1; D is undetermined. V lost 5 bases, J lost 2 bases, and 7 bases lay in between. The CDR3 totals 12 residues. Germline V gene sequence: CDR1 DFQATT, CDR2 SNEGSKA (reference sequence). The CDR3 loop reads CSAAGAYNEQFF. The CDR3 DNA reads as TGCAGTGCTGCCGGAGCCTACAATGAGCAGTTCTTC.

The V and J genes are TRBV5-1 and TRBJ2-6; D ambiguous. The CDR3 totals 14 residues. The ends were cut back, 6 bases at V and 0 bases at J, with 7 bases in the middle. Germline CDR1 and CDR2: SGHRS and YFSETQ. The CDR3, as DNA: TGCGCCAGCAACATATTCTCTGGGGCCAACGTCCTGACTTTC. Translation gives CASNIFSGANVLTF.

The chain uses TRBV20-1 and TRBJ2-3, with 8 positions matching TRBD2. Trimming at V came to 5 bases and at J to 3 bases, leaving 4 bases not matched to a gene. CDR1 and CDR2 from the germline V gene are DFQATT and SNEGSKA (reference sequence). The CDR3 has 13 amino acids. Here the CDR3 reads CSARTSNTDTQYF. The CDR3 DNA follows: TGCAGTGCTCGGACTAGCAATACAGATACGCAGTATTTT.

This clonotype was observed a handful of times. The chain employs TRBV4-3 and TRBJ2-1, with TRBD2 matching over 10 bases. There are 16 residues in the CDR3. Unmatched junction bases numbered 8, after V lost 1 base and J lost 8 bases. The germline gives CDR1 LGHNA, CDR2 YSLEER. Here the CDR3 DNA reads TGCGCCAGCAGCCAAGCTCCGGGACTAGCGTCCTATGAGCAGTTCTTC. It is translated as CASSQAPGLASYEQFF.

This clonotype has only a few counts. The chain links TRBV18 to TRBJ2-5, with unresolved D. Trimming pared 1 base from V and 0 bases from J, leaving 6 bases between. CDR1 is KGHSH and CDR2 is LQKENI in the germline V gene. The CDR3 runs to 14 residues. The CDR3 loop is CASSPRANQETQYF. As DNA, the CDR3 is TGTGCCAGCTCACCACGAGCAAACCAAGAGACCCAGTACTTC.

The J gene is TRBJ2-3, the V gene TRBV5-1; D is unresolved. This CDR3 region has 15 residues. V was clipped by 0 bases and J by 0 bases, with 8 bases between them. Germline V gives CDR1 SGHRS, CDR2 YFSETQ. The CDR3 DNA reads as TGCGCCAGCAGCTTGGGCATCTCTAGCACAGATACGCAGTATTTT. This codes for CASSLGISSTDTQYF.